This T cell receptor beta chain stems from a study of cytotoxic CD8 clonotypes in ibrutinib-treated CLL. V shed 0 bases and J shed 0 bases, with 8 bases lying between them. CDR3 length: 16 residues. Looked up from germline, CDR1 is MNHNY and CDR2 is SVGAGI (reference sequence). The planned depth of sequencing spanned 1 in 200,000 to 1 in 1 million T cells. The method was immunoSEQ multiplex PCR; TCRdb's version includes in-frame clones alone and lacks a portion of them. The profile covers 110,000 to 150,000 clones, with roughly three quarters appearing a single time and 10% to 15% taken by the ten largest. This clone was seen only once. The antigen is unknown. Study-wide results and limits: There were few public clonotypes, and on treatment they contracted or stayed stable. T-cell clonality at baseline went above that of age-matched healthy donors and rose and fell with circulating CD8+ T-cell counts.

The V and J genes are TRBV6-6 and TRBJ1-4; no reliable D call. This TCR was sampled from a human donor with chronic lymphocytic leukemia. This specimen consisted of PBMCs, obtained after 12 months of ibrutinib treatment. In nucleotides, the CDR3 is TGTGCCAGCAGTTACTCAGATTTAGCAACTAATGAAAAACTGTTTTTT. It specifies CASSYSDLATNEKLFF.